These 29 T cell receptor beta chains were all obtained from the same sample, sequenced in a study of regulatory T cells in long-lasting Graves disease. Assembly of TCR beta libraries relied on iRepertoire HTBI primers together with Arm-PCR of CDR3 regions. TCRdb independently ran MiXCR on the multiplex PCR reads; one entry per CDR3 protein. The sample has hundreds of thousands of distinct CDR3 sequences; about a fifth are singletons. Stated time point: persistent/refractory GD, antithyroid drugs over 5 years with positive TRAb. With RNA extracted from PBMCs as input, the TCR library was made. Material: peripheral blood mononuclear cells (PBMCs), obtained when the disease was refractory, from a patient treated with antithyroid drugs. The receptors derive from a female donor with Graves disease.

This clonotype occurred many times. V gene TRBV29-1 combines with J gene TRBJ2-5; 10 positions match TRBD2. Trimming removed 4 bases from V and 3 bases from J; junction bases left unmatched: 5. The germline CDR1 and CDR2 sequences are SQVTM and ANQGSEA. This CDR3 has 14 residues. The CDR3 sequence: CSVALAGVKETQYF. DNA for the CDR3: TGCAGCGTTGCCCTAGCGGGAGTGAAAGAGACCCAGTACTTC.

As DNA, the CDR3 is TGTGCCAGCAGCCTGACCGCCGGGGTCAATGAGCAGTTCTTC. This gives the protein CASSLTAGVNEQFF. This rearrangement joins TRBV7-2 to TRBJ2-1; D possibly corresponds to TRBD2 (5 bases). Per the germline V gene, CDR1 is SGHTA and CDR2 is FQGNSA. The CDR3 is made up of 14 amino acids. V lost 5 bases, J lost 6 bases, and 14 bases lay in between.

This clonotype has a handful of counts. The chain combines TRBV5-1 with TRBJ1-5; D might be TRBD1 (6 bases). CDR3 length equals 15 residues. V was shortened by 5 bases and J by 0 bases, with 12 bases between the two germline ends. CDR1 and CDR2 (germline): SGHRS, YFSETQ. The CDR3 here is CASRDRPYSNQPQHF. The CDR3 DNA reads TGCGCCAGCAGGGACAGACCATATAGCAATCAGCCCCAGCATTTT.

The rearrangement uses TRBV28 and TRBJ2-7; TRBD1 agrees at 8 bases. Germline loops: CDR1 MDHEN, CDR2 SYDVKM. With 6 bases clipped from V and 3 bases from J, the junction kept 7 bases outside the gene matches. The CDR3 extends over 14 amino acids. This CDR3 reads CASRPGQVNYEQYF. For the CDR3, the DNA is TGTGCCAGCAGGCCGGGACAGGTGAACTACGAGCAGTACTTC. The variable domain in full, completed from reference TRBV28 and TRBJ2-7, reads DVKVTQSSRYLVKRTGEKVFLECVQDMDHENMFWYRQDPGLGLRLIYFSYDVKMKEKGDIPEGYSVSREKKERFSLILESASTNQTSMYLCASRPGQVNYEQYFGPGTRLTVT.

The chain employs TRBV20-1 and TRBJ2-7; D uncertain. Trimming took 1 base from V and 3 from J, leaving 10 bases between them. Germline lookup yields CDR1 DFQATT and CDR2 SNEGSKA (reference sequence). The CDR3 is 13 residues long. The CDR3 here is CSARVNAVYEQYF. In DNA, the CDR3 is TGCAGTGCTAGAGTTAACGCGGTCTACGAGCAGTACTTC.

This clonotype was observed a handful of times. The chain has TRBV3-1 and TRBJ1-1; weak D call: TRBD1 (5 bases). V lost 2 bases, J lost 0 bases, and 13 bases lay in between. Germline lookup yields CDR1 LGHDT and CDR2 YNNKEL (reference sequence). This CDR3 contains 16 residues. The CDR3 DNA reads TGTGCCAGCAGCCAATTTTGGGGACCACTGAACACTGAAGCTTTCTTT. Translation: CASSQFWGPLNTEAFF.

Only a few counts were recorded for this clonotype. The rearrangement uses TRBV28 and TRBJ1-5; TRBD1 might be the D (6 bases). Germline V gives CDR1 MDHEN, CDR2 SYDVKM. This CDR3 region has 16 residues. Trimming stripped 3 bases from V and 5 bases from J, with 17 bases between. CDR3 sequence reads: CASSFLGGKRDQPQHF. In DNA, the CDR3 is TGTGCCAGCAGTTTCTTAGGGGGGAAACGGGATCAGCCCCAGCATTTT.

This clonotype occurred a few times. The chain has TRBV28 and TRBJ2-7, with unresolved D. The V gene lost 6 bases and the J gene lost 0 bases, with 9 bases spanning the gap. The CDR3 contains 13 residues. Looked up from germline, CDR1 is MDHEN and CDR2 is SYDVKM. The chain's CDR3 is CASRKQSSYEQYF. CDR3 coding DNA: TGTGCCAGCAGGAAACAGAGCTCCTACGAGCAGTACTTC.

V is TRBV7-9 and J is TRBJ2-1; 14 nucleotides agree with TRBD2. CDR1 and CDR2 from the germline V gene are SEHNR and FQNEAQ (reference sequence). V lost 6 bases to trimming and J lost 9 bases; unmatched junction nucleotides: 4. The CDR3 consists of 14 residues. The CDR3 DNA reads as TGTGCCAGCAGACACGGACTAGCGGGAGGTGAGCAGTTCTTC. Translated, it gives CASRHGLAGGEQFF.

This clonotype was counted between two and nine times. The chain's CDR3 is CASSSTHFGTSVFEQYF. The CDR3 bases are TGTGCCAGCAGCTCGACCCATTTCGGGACTAGCGTCTTCGAGCAGTACTTC. This chain uses TRBV7-9 with TRBJ2-7, with 10 positions matching TRBD2. The CDR3 contains 17 residues. Germline CDR1 and CDR2: SEHNR and FQNEAQ (reference sequence). The V gene end was trimmed by 4 bases and the J gene end by 6 bases; junction bases not matched to a gene: 15.

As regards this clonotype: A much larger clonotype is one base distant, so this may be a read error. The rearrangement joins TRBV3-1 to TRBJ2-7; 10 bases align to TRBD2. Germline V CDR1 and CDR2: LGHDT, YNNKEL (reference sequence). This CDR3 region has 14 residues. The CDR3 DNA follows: TGTGCCAGCAGCCAAGGGACTAGCGGCTACGGGCAGTACTTC. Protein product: CASSQGTSGYGQYF.

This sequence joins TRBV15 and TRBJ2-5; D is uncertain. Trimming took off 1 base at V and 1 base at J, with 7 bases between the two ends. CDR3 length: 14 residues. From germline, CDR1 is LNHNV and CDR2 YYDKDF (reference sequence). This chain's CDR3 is CATSRGESQETQYF. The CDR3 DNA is TGTGCCACCAGCAGAGGGGAAAGCCAAGAGACCCAGTACTTC.

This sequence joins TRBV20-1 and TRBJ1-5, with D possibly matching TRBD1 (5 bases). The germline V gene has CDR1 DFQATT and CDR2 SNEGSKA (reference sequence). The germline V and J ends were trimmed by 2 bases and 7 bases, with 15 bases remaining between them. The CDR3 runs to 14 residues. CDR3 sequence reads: CSARPSGRGQPQHF. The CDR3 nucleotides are TGCAGTGCTAGACCCTCGGGACGGGGCCAGCCCCAGCATTTT.

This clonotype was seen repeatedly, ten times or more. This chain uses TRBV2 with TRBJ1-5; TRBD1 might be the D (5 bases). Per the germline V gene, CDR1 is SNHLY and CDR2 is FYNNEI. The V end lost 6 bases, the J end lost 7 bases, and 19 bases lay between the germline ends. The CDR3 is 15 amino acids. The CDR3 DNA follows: TGTGCCAGCAGGTCCCCGGCGCAGGGCGGACAGCCCCAGCATTTT. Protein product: CASRSPAQGGQPQHF.

The CDR3 here is CASSFLYSSYNEQFF. Written as DNA, the CDR3 is TGTGCCAGCAGCTTTTTATATAGCTCCTACAATGAGCAGTTCTTC. The rearrangement joins TRBV7-2 to TRBJ2-1; D ambiguous. V was cut by 3 bases and J by 0 bases, with 9 bases left in between. Germline V gene data show CDR1 as SGHTA and CDR2 as FQGNSA. CDR3 length: 15 amino acids.

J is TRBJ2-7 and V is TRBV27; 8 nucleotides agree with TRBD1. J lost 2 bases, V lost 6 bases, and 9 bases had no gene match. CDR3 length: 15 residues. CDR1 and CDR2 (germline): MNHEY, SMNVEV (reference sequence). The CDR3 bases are TGTGCCAGCAGCTTTTCCCCGGGACAGGCCTACGAGCAGTACTTC. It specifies CASSFSPGQAYEQYF.

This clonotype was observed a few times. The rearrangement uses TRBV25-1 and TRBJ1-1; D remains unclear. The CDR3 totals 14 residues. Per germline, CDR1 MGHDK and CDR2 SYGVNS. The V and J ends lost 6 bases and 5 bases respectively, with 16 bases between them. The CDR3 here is CASSRGQPGTEAFF. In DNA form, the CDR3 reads TGTGCCAGCAGCCGAGGCCAACCCGGGACTGAAGCTTTCTTT.

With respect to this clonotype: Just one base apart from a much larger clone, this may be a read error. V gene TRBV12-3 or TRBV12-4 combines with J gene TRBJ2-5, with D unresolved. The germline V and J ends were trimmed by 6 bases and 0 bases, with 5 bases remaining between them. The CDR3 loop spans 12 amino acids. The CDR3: CASREHQETQYF. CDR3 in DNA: TGTGCCAGCAGGGAACACCAAGAGACCCAGTACTTC.

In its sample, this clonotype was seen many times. CDR3 amino acids: CASMAGPEETQYF. CDR3 in DNA: TGTGCCAGCATGGCTGGCCCGGAAGAGACCCAGTACTTC. The V gene is TRBV2, the J gene TRBJ2-5; D ambiguous. This CDR3 is built from 13 residues. The germline CDR1 and CDR2 sequences are SNHLY and FYNNEI. Trimming removed 7 bases at V and 3 bases at J, with 12 bases between. The whole variable domain, filled in from reference TRBV2 and TRBJ2-5, reads EPEVTQTPSHQVTQMGQEVILRCVPISNHLYFYWYRQILGQKVEFLVSFYNNEISEKSEIFDDQFSVERPDGSNFTLKIRSTKLEDSAMYFCASMAGPEETQYFGPGTRLLVL.

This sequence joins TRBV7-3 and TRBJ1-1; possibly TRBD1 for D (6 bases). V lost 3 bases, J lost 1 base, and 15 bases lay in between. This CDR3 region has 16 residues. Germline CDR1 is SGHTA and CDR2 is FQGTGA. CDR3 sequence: CASSLSTGQPNTEAFF. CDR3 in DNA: TGTGCCAGCAGCTTGAGCACAGGACAGCCGAACACTGAAGCTTTCTTT. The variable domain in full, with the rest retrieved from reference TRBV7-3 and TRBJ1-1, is GAGVSQTPSNKVTEKGKYVELRCDPISGHTALYWYRQSLGQGPEFLIYFQGTGAADDSGLPNDRFFAVRPEGSVSTLKIQRTERGDSAVYLCASSLSTGQPNTEAFFGQGTRLTVV.

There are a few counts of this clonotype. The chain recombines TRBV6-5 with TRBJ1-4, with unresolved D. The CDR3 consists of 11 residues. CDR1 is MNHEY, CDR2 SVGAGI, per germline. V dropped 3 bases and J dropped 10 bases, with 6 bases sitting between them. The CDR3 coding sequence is TGTGCCAGCAGTTATGGCGGAAAACTGTTTTTT. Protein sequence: CASSYGGKLFF.

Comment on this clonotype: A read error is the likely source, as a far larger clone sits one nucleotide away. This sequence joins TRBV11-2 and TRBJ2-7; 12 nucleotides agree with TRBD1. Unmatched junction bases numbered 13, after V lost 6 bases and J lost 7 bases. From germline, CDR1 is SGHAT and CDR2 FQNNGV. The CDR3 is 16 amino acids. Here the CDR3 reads CASSPLGQGATKEQYF. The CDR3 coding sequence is TGTGCCAGCAGTCCTCTGGGACAGGGGGCGACGAAGGAGCAGTACTTC.

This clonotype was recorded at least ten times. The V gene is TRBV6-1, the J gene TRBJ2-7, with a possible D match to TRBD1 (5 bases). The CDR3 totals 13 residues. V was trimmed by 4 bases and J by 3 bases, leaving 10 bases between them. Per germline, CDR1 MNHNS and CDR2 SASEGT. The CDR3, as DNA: TGTGCCAGCAGTGTACAGGACCGCTACGAGCAGTACTTC. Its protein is CASSVQDRYEQYF.

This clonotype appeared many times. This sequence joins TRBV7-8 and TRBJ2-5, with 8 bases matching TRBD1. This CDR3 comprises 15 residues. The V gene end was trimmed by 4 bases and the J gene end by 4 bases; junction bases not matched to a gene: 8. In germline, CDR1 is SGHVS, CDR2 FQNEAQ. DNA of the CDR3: TGTGCCAGCAGCTCTCCGCAGGGGGCGGGAGAGACCCAGTACTTC. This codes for CASSSPQGAGETQYF.

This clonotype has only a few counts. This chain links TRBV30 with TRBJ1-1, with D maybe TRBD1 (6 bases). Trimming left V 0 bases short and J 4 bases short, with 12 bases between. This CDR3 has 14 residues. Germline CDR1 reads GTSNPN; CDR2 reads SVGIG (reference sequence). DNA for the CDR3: TGTGCCTGGAGTGTACGTGGAGGGGGCACTGAAGCTTTCTTT. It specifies CAWSVRGGGTEAFF.

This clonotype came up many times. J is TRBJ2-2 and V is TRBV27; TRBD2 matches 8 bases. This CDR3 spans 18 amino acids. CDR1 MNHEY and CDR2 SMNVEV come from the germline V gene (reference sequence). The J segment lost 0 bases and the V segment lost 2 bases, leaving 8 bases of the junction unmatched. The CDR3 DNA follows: TGTGCCAGCAGTTTAGTAGGGCTAGCGGGTACGAACACCGGGGAGCTGTTTTTT. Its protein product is CASSLVGLAGTNTGELFF.

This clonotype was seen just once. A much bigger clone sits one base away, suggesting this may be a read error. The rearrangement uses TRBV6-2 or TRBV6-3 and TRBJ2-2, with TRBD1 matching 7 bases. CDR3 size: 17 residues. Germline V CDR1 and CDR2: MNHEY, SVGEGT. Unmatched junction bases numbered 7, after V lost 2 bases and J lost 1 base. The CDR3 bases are TGTGCCAGCAGTTACCTGTCAGGGGGTCTGAACACCGGGGAGCTGTTTTTT. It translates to CASSYLSGGLNTGELFF.

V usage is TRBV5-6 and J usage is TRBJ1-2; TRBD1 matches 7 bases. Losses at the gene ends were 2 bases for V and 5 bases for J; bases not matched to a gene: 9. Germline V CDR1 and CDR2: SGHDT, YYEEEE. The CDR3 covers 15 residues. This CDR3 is CASSFGGGASYGYTF. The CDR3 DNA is TGTGCCAGCAGCTTTGGAGGGGGCGCGTCGTATGGCTACACCTTC.

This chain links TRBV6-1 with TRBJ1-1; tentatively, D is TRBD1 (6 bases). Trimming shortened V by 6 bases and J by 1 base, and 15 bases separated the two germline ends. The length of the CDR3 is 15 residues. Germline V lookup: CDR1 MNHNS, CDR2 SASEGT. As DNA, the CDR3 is TGTGCCAGCAGAGAGAGGACAGCCCCGAACACTGAAGCTTTCTTT. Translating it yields CASRERTAPNTEAFF.